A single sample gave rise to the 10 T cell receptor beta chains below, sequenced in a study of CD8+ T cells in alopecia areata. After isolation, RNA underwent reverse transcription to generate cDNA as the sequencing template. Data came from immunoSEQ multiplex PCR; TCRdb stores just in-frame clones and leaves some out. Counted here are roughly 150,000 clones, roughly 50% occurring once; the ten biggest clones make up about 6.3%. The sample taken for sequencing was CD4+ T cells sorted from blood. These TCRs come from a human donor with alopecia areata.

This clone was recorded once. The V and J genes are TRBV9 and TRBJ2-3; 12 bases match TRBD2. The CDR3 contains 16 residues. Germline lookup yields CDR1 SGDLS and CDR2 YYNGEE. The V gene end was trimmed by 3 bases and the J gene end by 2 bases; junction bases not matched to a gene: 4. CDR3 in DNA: TGTGCCAGCAGCGCACTAGCGGGAGGCCACACAGATACGCAGTATTTT. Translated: CASSALAGGHTDTQYF.

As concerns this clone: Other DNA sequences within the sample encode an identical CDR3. Here the CDR3 reads CSVPGQQETQYF. The CDR3 DNA is TGCAGCGTTCCGGGGCAGCAAGAGACCCAGTACTTC. The chain has TRBV29-1 and TRBJ2-5; D possibly matches TRBD1 or TRBD2 (5 bases each). Trimming removed 5 bases from V and 2 bases from J, with 9 bases in between. The length of the CDR3 is 12 residues. Germline CDR1 is SQVTM and CDR2 is ANQGSEA.

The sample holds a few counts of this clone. CDR3 residues: CSGLQGSGNTIYF. The CDR3 bases are TGCAGCGGGTTACAGGGGTCTGGAAACACCATATATTTT. The rearrangement uses TRBV29-1 and TRBJ1-3; 7 bases line up with TRBD1. The CDR3 covers 13 residues. Germline CDR1 is SQVTM and CDR2 is ANQGSEA. Trimming cost V 7 bases and J 1 base; bases outside gene matches: 4.

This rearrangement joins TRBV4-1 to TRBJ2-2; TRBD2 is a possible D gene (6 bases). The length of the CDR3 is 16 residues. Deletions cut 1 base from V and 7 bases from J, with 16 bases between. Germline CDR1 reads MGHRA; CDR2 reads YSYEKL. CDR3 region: CASSQGDGGHLGELFF. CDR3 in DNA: TGCGCCAGCAGCCAAGGGGACGGAGGGCATCTCGGGGAGCTGTTTTTT.

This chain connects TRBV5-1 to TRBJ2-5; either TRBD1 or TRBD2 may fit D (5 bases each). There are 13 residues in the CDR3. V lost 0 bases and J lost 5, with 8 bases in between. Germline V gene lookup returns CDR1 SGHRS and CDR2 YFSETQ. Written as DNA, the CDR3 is TGCGCCAGCAGCTTGGTAGGGACGGAGACCCAGTACTTC. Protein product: CASSLVGTETQYF.

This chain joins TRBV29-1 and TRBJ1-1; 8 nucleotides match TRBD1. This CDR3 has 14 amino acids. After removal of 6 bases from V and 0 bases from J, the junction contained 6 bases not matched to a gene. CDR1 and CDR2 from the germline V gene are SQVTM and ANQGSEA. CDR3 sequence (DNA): TGCAGCGTCGGTCCAGGGGGCATGAACACTGAAGCTTTCTTT. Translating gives CSVGPGGMNTEAFF. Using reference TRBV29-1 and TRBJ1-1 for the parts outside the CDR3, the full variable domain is SAVISQKPSRDICQRGTSLTIQCQVDSQVTMMFWYRQQPGQSLTLIATANQGSEATYESGFVIDKFPISRPNLTFSTLTVSNMSPEDSSIYLCSVGPGGMNTEAFFGQGTRLTVV.

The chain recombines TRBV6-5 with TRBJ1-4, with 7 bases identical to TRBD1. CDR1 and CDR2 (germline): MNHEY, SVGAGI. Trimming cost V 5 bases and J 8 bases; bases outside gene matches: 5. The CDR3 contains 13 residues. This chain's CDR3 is CASSTTGFEKLFF. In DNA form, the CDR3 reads TGTGCCAGCAGTACGACAGGGTTCGAAAAACTGTTTTTT.

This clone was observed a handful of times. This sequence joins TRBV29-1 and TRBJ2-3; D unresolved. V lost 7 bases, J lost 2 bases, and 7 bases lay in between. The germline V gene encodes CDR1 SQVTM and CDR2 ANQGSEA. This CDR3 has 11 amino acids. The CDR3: CSADFTDTQYF. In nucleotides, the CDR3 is TGCAGCGCAGATTTCACAGATACGCAGTATTTT.

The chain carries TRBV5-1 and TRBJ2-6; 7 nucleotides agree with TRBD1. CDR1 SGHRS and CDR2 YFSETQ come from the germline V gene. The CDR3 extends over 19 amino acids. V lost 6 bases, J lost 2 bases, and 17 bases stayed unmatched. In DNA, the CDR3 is TGCGCCAGCAAGCTCCAACTTGGGACAGCTTTTACTGGGGCCAACGTCCTGACTTTC. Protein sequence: CASKLQLGTAFTGANVLTF.

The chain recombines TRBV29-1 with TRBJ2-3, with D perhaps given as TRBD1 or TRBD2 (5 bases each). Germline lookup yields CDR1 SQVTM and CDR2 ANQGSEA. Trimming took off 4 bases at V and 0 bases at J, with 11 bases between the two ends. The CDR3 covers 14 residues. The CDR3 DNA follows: TGCAGCGTTGGAGGGGTGGCTAGCACAGATACGCAGTATTTT. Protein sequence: CSVGGVASTDTQYF.